This T cell receptor beta chain was sequenced for a study of blood T cell repertoires in COVID-19. CDR1 is LGHDT and CDR2 is YNNKEL in the germline V gene (reference sequence). The CDR3 contains 14 residues. V gave up 1 base and J gave up 0 bases, with 6 bases separating them. The repertoire was sequenced with immunoSEQ multiplex PCR; TCRdb's copy has only in-frame clones and lacks some. The table records hundreds of thousands of clones, roughly 88% of them present only once. The V call is TRBV3-1 (or the pseudogene TRBV3-2), the J call TRBJ1-1; D is unclear. This TCR came from a woman aged 25 to 45 with active or convalescent COVID-19. Sequencing was carried out using peripheral blood. The CDR3 is CASSQGQVNTEAFF. The CDR3 bases are TGTGCCAGCAGCCAAGGACAAGTGAACACTGAAGCTTTCTTT.